The clone carrying this TCR beta chain has only a few counts. The sample belongs to a study of T-cell reconstitution after alpha-beta-depleted transplantation in children. Unique molecular identifiers were built into the TCRbeta library. In TCRdb, the PCR reads were re-called with MiXCR into one record per CDR3 protein. The sample lists roughly 350,000 distinct CDR3 sequences, 10% occurring once. The CDR3 is 18 residues long. The receptor comes from a human donor who donated a stem cell graft to a child with acute lymphoblastic leukemia. The sequences come from PBMCs from the stem cell graft donor, collected from the stem cell graft. This chain connects TRBV21-1 to TRBJ2-1; TRBD2 is the table's D call, not checked against the DNA. TRBV21-1 is assigned pseudogene status. CDR3 in DNA: TGTGCCAGCAGCAAAGTATCTGGCGGGAGGAGCTCCTACAATGAGCAGTTCTTC. Translated: CASSKVSGGRSSYNEQFF.